A single sample is the source of the 10 T cell receptor beta chains below, sequenced in a study of blood T cell repertoires in COVID-19. TCRdb's table, derived via immunoSEQ multiplex PCR, lists solely in-frame clones and lacks some. There are under 200,000 clones in the sample; around 82% occur only once, and 9.8% lies in the top ten. Sequenced sample: peripheral blood. The receptors come from a woman of 80 years or more with acute or convalescent COVID-19.

In this sample, this clone turned up once. This chain joins TRBV9 and TRBJ1-1; D call uncertain. The CDR3 covers 13 residues. The germline V and J ends were trimmed by 3 bases and 5 bases, with 11 bases remaining between them. Germline values: CDR1 SGDLS, CDR2 YYNGEE. The CDR3 sequence: CASSADSSTEAFF. CDR3 sequence (DNA): TGTGCCAGCAGCGCCGACTCGTCAACTGAAGCTTTCTTT.

V and J are TRBV6-2 or TRBV6-3 and TRBJ1-6; D possibly corresponds to TRBD1 (6 bases). The V end lost 5 bases, the J end lost 1 base, and 18 bases lay between the germline ends. CDR1 is MNHEY and CDR2 is SVGEGT in the germline V gene. This CDR3 is built from 18 residues. CDR3 sequence reads: CASSRGGAGRSYNSPLHF. The CDR3 bases are TGTGCCAGCAGTCGCGGGGGGGCCGGGAGGTCCTATAATTCACCCCTCCACTTT.

The V and J genes are TRBV27 and TRBJ2-4; perhaps TRBD1 as D (6 bases). V was cut by 8 bases and J by 1 base, with 15 bases left in between. CDR3 length: 15 amino acids. Germline V gives CDR1 MNHEY, CDR2 SMNVEV (reference sequence). CDR3 amino acids: CASSRQGFAKNIQYF. The CDR3 bases are TGTGCCAGCTCGCGGCAGGGGTTCGCCAAAAACATTCAGTACTTC.

This clone was observed once. The chain couples TRBV9 to TRBJ2-7; 10 bases match TRBD1. CDR3 length equals 13 residues. V lost 5 bases and J lost 5; bases outside the gene matches: 4. The V gene's germline CDR1 is SGDLS and CDR2 YYNGEE. CDR3 amino acids: CASRGQGVHEQYF. The DNA of the CDR3 is TGTGCCAGCAGAGGACAGGGGGTCCACGAGCAGTACTTC.

This sequence joins TRBV7-2 and TRBJ1-1; the D gene is possibly TRBD1 (6 bases). The germline V and J ends were trimmed by 6 bases and 4 bases, with 15 bases remaining between them. CDR3 length: 14 amino acids. Germline values: CDR1 SGHTA, CDR2 FQGNSA. The DNA of the CDR3 is TGTGCCAGCAGTTCGATCTTGGGGGCCACTGAAGCTTTCTTT. It codes for CASSSILGATEAFF.

The chain uses TRBV9 and TRBJ2-3, with D perhaps TRBD2 (6 bases). This CDR3 is 15 amino acids long. The germline V and J ends were trimmed by 0 bases and 5 bases, with 13 bases remaining between them. Germline CDR1 and CDR2: SGDLS and YYNGEE. The CDR3 here is CASSVEGLWRDTQYF. The CDR3 coding sequence is TGTGCCAGCAGCGTAGAAGGACTATGGCGAGATACGCAGTATTTT.

The gene calls are TRBV5-1 and TRBJ1-2; D call uncertain. CDR1 and CDR2 from the germline V gene are SGHRS and YFSETQ. V lost 1 base to trimming and J lost 0 bases, with 10 bases between them. The CDR3 has 15 residues. The CDR3: CASSLLHGANYGYTF. CDR3 nucleotide sequence: TGCGCCAGCAGCTTGCTGCACGGAGCTAACTATGGCTACACCTTC.

DNA of the CDR3: TGTGCCAGCAGCCAAGATCGGGCAGGGTCGGACACCGGGGAGCTGTTTTTT. This translates into CASSQDRAGSDTGELFF. This chain links TRBV14 with TRBJ2-2, with a weak D call TRBD1 (5 bases). The length of the CDR3 is 17 residues. Trimming shortened V by 0 bases and J by 3 bases, and 14 bases separated the two germline ends. The germline CDR1 and CDR2 sequences are SGHDN and FVKESK.

The V call is TRBV7-2, the J call TRBJ2-2, with a tentative D call TRBD1 (6 bases). Per the germline V gene, CDR1 is SGHTA and CDR2 is FQGNSA. V gave up 7 bases and J gave up 4 bases, with 19 bases separating them. This CDR3 is built from 16 residues. CDR3 residues: CASTPWGNRATGELFF. In nucleotides, the CDR3 is TGTGCCAGCACCCCTTGGGGGAACAGGGCCACCGGGGAGCTGTTTTTT.

This clone was picked up one time. The J gene is TRBJ1-6, the V gene TRBV10-3; TRBD1 aligns across 7 bases. CDR1 and CDR2 (germline): ENHRY, SYGVKD. V was pared by 5 bases and J by 5 bases, with 3 bases of the junction left unmatched. The CDR3 totals 14 residues. CDR3 protein: CAISLDRDNSPLHF. DNA for the CDR3: TGTGCCATCAGTCTAGACAGGGATAATTCACCCCTCCACTTT.